A single sample is the source of the 5 T cell receptor beta chains below, sequenced in a study of early T cells in non-severe SARS-CoV-2 infection. TCRdb analysed the 5' RACE reads with MiXCR anew, one entry per CDR3 protein. The table has about 70,000 distinct CDR3 sequences, roughly 15% seen once. The specimen was whole blood, collected at baseline. The receptors were gathered from an adult who was a healthcare worker with PCR-confirmed SARS-CoV-2 infection or an uninfected control (not recorded which).

This clonotype was seen many times. This chain links TRBV7-2 with TRBJ2-1, with D maybe TRBD1 (6 bases). Trimming left V 3 bases short and J 1 base short, with 10 bases between. Germline values: CDR1 SGHTA, CDR2 FQGNSA. This CDR3 is built from 15 residues. CDR3 DNA: TGTGCCAGCAGCTTCCCCCAGGGGTCCTACAATGAGCAGTTCTTC. Its translation is CASSFPQGSYNEQFF.

This clonotype was counted only a few times. The chain links TRBV28 to TRBJ1-5; the D gene is possibly TRBD1 (5 bases). This CDR3 has 16 residues. V gave up 6 bases and J gave up 2 bases, with 17 bases separating them. Germline lookup yields CDR1 MDHEN and CDR2 SYDVKM. In DNA, the CDR3 is TGTGCCAGCAGCCTATTTGGGGGATCCGGCAATCAGCCCCAGCATTTT. As protein: CASSLFGGSGNQPQHF.

J is TRBJ2-7 and V is TRBV7-9; D not resolved. CDR1 is SEHNR and CDR2 is FQNEAQ in the germline V gene (reference sequence). There are 12 residues in the CDR3. V was clipped by 5 bases and J by 3 bases, with 8 bases between them. The chain's CDR3 is CASSVTDYEQYF. The CDR3, as DNA: TGTGCCAGCAGCGTAACCGACTACGAGCAGTACTTC.

At least ten counts were recorded for this clonotype. The chain uses TRBV12-3 or TRBV12-4 and TRBJ2-5; D unclear. V was pared by 2 bases and J by 4 bases, with 5 bases between. The CDR3 length is 12 residues. The DNA of the CDR3 is TGTGCCAGCAGTTTAAGGAGAGAGACCCAGTACTTC. Its protein product is CASSLRRETQYF.

This clonotype was detected ten times or more. The chain uses TRBV7-9 and TRBJ2-1; D call uncertain. Germline lookup yields CDR1 SEHNR and CDR2 FQNEAQ (reference sequence). V was clipped by 5 bases and J by 12 bases, with 11 bases between them. The CDR3 loop spans 11 amino acids. The CDR3 loop reads CASSAAWGQFF. Here the CDR3 DNA reads TGTGCCAGCAGCGCGGCGTGGGGGCAGTTCTTC.